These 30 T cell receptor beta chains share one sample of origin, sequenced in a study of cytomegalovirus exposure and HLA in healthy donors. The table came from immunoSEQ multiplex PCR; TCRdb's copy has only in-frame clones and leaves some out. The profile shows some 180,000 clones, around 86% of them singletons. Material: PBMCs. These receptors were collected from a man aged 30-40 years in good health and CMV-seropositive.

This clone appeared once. CDR3 amino acids: CASSAQDREKFF. CDR3 in DNA: TGTGCCAGCAGCGCCCAGGACAGGGAAAAGTTCTTC. The genes are TRBV7-2 and TRBJ2-1, with TRBD1 matching over 8 bases. The CDR3 length is 12 residues. Trimming took 5 bases from V and 14 from J; bases not matched to a gene: 8. Germline V gene lookup returns CDR1 SGHTA and CDR2 FQGNSA. Using reference TRBV7-2 and TRBJ2-1 for the parts outside the CDR3, the full variable domain is GAGVSQSPSNKVTEKGKDVELRCDPISGHTALYWYRQSLGQGLEFLIYFQGNSAPDKSGLPSDRFSAERTGGSVSTLTIQRTQQEDSAVYLCASSAQDREKFFGPGTRLTVL.

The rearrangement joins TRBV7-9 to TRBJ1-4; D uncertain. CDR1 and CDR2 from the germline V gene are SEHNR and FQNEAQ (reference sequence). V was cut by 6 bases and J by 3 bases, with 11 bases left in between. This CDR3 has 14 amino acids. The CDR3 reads CASRMGPSNEKLFF. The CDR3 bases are TGTGCCAGCAGAATGGGCCCGTCTAATGAAAAACTGTTTTTT.

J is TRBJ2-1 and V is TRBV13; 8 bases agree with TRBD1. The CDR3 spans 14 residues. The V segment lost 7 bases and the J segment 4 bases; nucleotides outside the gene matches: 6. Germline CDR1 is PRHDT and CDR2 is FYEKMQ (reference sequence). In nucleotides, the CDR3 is TGTGCCAGCATCCCGACAGGGGATTACAATGAGCAGTTCTTC. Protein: CASIPTGDYNEQFF.

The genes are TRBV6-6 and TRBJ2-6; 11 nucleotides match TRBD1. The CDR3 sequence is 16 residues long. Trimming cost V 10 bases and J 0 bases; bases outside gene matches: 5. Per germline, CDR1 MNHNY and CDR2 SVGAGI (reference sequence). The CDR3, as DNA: TGTGCCACGGGGACAGGGGGACGCTCTGGGGCCAACGTCCTGACTTTC. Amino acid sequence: CATGTGGRSGANVLTF.

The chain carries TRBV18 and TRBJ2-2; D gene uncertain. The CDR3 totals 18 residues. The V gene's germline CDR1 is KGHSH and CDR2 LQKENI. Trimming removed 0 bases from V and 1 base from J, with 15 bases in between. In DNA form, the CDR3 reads TGTGCCAGCTCACCACCGGTAAGGAGTAGCCAGAACACCGGGGAGCTGTTTTTT. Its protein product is CASSPPVRSSQNTGELFF.

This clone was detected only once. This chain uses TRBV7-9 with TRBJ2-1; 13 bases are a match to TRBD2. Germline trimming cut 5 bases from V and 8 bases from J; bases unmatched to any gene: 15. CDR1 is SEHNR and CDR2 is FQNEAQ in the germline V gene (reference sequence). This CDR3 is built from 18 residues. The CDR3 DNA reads TGTGCCAGCAGCCGTGAAACTAGCGGGGGGGCCTTTATCTATGAGCAGTTCTTC. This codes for CASSRETSGGAFIYEQFF.

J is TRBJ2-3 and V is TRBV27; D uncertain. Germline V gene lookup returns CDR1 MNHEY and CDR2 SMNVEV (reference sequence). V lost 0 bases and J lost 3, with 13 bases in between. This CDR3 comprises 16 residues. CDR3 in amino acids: CASSLSGSLGTDTQYF. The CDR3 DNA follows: TGTGCCAGCAGTTTATCCGGGTCCCTGGGGACAGATACGCAGTATTTT.

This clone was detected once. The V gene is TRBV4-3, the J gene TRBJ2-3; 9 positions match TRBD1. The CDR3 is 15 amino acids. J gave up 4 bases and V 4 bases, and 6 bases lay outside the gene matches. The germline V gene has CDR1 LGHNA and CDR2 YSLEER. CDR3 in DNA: TGCGCCAGCAGCCCCCGACAGGGGGAGGCAGATACGCAGTATTTT. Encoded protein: CASSPRQGEADTQYF.

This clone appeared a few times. CDR3 protein: CASSLGSGVSFGANVLTF. As DNA, the CDR3 is TGTGCCAGCAGCTTAGGTTCAGGGGTATCCTTTGGGGCCAACGTCCTGACTTTC. The V gene is TRBV7-9, the J gene TRBJ2-6; D might be TRBD1 (6 bases). Trimming took 1 base from V and 3 from J, leaving 16 bases between them. Germline loops: CDR1 SEHNR, CDR2 FQNEAQ (reference sequence). This CDR3 region has 18 residues.

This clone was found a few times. The CDR3 protein is CASTFGAAEQFF. CDR3 sequence (DNA): TGTGCCAGCACCTTCGGAGCGGCTGAGCAGTTCTTC. The J gene is TRBJ2-1, the V gene TRBV7-9; possible D gene TRBD2, 5 bases. Trimming pared 7 bases from V and 9 bases from J, leaving 13 bases between. Germline CDR1 is SEHNR and CDR2 is FQNEAQ (reference sequence). The CDR3 is 12 amino acids.

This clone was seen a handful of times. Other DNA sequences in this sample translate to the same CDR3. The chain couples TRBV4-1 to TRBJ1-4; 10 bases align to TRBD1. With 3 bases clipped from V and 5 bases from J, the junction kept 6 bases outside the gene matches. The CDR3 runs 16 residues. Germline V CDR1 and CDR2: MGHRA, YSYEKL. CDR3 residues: CASSQDRDRGNEKLFF. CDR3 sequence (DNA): TGCGCCAGCAGCCAGGACCGGGACAGGGGAAATGAAAAACTGTTTTTT.

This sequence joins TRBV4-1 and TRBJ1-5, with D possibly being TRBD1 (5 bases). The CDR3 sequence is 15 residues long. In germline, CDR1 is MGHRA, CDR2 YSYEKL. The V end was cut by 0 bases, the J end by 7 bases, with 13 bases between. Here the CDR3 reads CASSQESRARQPQHF. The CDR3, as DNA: TGCGCCAGCAGCCAAGAGAGCAGGGCGAGACAGCCCCAGCATTTT.

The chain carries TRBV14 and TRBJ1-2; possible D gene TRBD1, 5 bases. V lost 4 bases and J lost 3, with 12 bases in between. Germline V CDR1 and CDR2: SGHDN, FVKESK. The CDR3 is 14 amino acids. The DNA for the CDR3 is TGTGCCAGCAGCCCCCGTTCGGGGCACTATGGCTACACCTTC. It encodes CASSPRSGHYGYTF. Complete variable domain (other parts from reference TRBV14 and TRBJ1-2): EAGVTQFPSHSVIEKGQTVTLRCDPISGHDNLYWYRRVMGKEIKFLLHFVKESKQDESGMPNNRFLAERTGGTYSTLKVQPAELEDSGVYFCASSPRSGHYGYTFGSGTRLTVV.

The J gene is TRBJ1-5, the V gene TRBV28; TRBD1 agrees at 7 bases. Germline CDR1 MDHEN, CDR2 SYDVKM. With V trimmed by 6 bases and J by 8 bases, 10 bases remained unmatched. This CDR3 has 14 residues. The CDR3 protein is CASSLATGTKPQHF. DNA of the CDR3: TGTGCCAGCAGCCTTGCGACAGGGACTAAGCCCCAGCATTTT.

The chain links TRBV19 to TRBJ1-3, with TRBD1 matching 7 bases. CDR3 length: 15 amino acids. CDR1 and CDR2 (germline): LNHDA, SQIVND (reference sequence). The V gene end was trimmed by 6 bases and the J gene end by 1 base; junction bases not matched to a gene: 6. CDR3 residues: CASRKTGSSGNTIYF. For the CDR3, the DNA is TGTGCCAGTAGGAAGACAGGGTCTTCTGGAAACACCATATATTTT.

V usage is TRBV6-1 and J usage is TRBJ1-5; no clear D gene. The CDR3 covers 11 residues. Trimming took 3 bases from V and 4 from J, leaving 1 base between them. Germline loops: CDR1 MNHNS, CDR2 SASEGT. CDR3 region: CASSENQPQHF. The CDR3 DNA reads TGTGCCAGCAGTGAGAATCAGCCCCAGCATTTT.

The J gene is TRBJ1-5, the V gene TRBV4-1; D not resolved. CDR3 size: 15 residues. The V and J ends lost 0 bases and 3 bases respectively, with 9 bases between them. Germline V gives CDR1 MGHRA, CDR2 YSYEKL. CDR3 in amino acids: CASSQDPQSNQPQHF. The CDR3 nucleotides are TGCGCCAGCAGCCAAGATCCCCAATCCAATCAGCCCCAGCATTTT.

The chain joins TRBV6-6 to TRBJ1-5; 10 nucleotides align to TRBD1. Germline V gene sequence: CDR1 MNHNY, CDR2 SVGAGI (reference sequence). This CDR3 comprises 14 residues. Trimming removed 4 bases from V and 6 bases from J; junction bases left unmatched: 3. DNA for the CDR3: TGTGCCAGCAGTTCAGGGACAGGGGTTCAGCCCCAGCATTTT. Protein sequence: CASSSGTGVQPQHF.

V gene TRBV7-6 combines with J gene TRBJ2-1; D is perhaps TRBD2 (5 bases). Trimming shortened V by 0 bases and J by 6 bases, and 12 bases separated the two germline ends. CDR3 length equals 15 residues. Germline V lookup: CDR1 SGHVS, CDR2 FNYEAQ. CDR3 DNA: TGTGCCAGCAGCTTAGCGGGCGGACTTACCAATGAGCAGTTCTTC. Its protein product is CASSLAGGLTNEQFF.

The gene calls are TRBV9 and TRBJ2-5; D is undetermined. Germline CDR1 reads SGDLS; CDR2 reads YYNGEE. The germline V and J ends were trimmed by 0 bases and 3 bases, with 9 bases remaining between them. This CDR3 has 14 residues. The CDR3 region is CASSVAVVEETQYF. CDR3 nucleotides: TGTGCCAGCAGCGTAGCTGTGGTAGAAGAGACCCAGTACTTC.

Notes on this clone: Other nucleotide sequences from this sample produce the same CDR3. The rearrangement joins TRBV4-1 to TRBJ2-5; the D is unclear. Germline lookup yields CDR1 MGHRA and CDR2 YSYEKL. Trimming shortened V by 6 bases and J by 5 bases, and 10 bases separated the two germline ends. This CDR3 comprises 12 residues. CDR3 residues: CASSPGGETQYF. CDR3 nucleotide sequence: TGCGCCAGCAGTCCAGGTGGTGAGACCCAGTACTTC.

CDR3 residues: CASSPTRTNMNTGELFF. The CDR3 DNA follows: TGTGCCAGCTCACCTACCCGGACCAACATGAACACCGGGGAGCTGTTTTTT. This chain uses TRBV18 with TRBJ2-2, with unresolved D. Germline values: CDR1 KGHSH, CDR2 LQKENI. V was cut by 3 bases and J by 1 base, with 15 bases left in between. CDR3 length: 17 residues. Complete variable domain (other parts from reference TRBV18 and TRBJ2-2): NAGVMQNPRHLVRRRGQEARLRCSPMKGHSHVYWYRQLPEEGLKFMVYLQKENIIDESGMPKERFSAEFPKEGPSILRIQQVVRGDSAAYFCASSPTRTNMNTGELFFGEGSRLTVL.

In DNA form, the CDR3 reads TGTGCCAGCAGCCGAGACAGAGCAACTAATGAAAAACTGTTTTTT. It codes for CASSRDRATNEKLFF. The chain combines TRBV6-5 with TRBJ1-4; a weak D match, TRBD1 (5 bases). Per the germline V gene, CDR1 is MNHEY and CDR2 is SVGAGI. The V end lost 6 bases, the J end lost 0 bases, and 11 bases lay between the germline ends. The CDR3 consists of 15 residues.

The CDR3 DNA is TGCGCCAGCAGCACCCCCGGGGGTAATGAGCAGTTCTTC. Its protein product is CASSTPGGNEQFF. The chain links TRBV5-1 to TRBJ2-1; a possible D gene is TRBD2 (6 bases). The germline CDR1 and CDR2 sequences are SGHRS and YFSETQ. Trimming took 4 bases from V and 7 from J, leaving 12 bases between them. This CDR3 comprises 13 residues.

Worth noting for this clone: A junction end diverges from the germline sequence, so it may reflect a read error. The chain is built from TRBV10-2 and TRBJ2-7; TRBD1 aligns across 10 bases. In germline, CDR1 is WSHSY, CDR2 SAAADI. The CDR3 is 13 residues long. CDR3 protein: CASSGILDRGPNF. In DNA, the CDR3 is TGCGCCAGCAGTGGGATCCTTGACAGGGGGCCTAACTTC.

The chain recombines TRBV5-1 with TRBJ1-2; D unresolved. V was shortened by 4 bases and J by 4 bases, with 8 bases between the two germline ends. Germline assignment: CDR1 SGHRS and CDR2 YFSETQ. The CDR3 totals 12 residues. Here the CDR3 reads CASSLLLYGYTF. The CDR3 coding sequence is TGCGCCAGCAGCCTACTTCTCTATGGCTACACCTTC.

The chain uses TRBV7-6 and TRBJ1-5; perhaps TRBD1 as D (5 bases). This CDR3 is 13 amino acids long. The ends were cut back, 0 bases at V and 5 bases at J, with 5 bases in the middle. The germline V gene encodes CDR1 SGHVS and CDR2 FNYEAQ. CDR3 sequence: CASSLAGDQPQHF. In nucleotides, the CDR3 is TGTGCCAGCAGCTTAGCAGGGGATCAGCCCCAGCATTTT.

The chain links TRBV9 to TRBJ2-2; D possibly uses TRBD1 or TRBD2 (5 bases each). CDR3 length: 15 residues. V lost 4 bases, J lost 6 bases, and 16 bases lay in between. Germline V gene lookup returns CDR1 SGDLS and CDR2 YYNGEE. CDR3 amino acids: CASSPPRGAAGELFF. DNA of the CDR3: TGTGCCAGCAGCCCCCCCCGAGGGGCGGCCGGGGAGCTGTTTTTT.

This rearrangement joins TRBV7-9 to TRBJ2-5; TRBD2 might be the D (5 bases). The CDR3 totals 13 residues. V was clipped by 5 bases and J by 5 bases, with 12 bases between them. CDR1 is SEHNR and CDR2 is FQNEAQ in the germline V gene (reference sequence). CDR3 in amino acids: CASSRSGGETQYF. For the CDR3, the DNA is TGTGCCAGCAGCCGGAGCGGTGGGGAGACCCAGTACTTC. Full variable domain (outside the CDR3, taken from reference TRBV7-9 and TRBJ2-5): DTGVSQNPRHKITKRGQNVTFRCDPISEHNRLYWYRQTLGQGPEFLTYFQNEAQLEKSRLLSDRFSAERPKGSFSTLEIQRTEQGDSAMYLCASSRSGGETQYFGPGTRLLVL.

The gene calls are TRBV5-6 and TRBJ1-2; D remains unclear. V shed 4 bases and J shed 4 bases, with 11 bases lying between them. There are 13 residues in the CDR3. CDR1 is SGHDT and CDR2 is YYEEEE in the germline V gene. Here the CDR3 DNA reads TGTGCCAGCAGCCAAGGCGGATTCTATGGCTACACCTTC. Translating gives CASSQGGFYGYTF.